This TCR beta chain was recorded in a study of blood T cells in healthy people across ages. Study-wide points: Higher diversity and more naive CD4+ cells were features of long-lived donors, compared to aged donors.

For the second PCR, which ran for roughly 6 to 11 cycles, a sample-barcoded 5' primer and a J-beta primer mix were used. From the 5' RACE reads, TCRdb called clonotypes with MiXCR, one entry per CDR3 protein. In the table there are about 1.4 million distinct CDR3 sequences, roughly 59% of which are singletons. Donors ranged from about 6 to 90 years old and were healthy Caucasians in Russia. Between the trimmed V and J ends, which lost 0 bases and 8 bases, there was a span of 16 bases. Germline V gene sequence: CDR1 SGHRS, CDR2 YFSETQ. The CDR3 has 15 amino acids. The sample holds a few counts of this clonotype. No antigen is known for it.

The rearrangement uses TRBV5-1 and TRBJ2-3; D is uncertain. The sample consisted of blood. The clonotype comes from a man in his late teens or twenties in good health. CDR3 sequence: CASSLGDPVFGTQYF. CDR3 nucleotide sequence: TGCGCCAGCAGCTTGGGGGATCCCGTTTTCGGTACGCAGTATTTT.